The 10 T cell receptor beta chains given below trace back to one sample, sequenced in a study of T cell repertoires in cytomegalovirus infection. TCRdb analysed the reads with MiXCR anew, one entry per CDR3 protein. The sample includes fewer than 80,000 distinct CDR3 sequences, 3.7% of them seen just once. The sample taken for sequencing was PBMCs. The source is a human donor in good health (CMV status not recorded). Some clones in this sample may be carry-over from other donors' samples.

This clonotype was seen ten or more times. CDR3 nucleotides: TGTGCCAGCAGCCTCCGGCAGGAAGGCTCCTATAATTCACCCCTCCACTTT. This translates into CASSLRQEGSYNSPLHF. This rearrangement joins TRBV7-8 to TRBJ1-6; D gene ambiguous. CDR3 size: 17 residues. Germline CDR1 SGHVS, CDR2 FQNEAQ. V was shortened by 5 bases and J by 0 bases, with 14 bases between the two germline ends.

This clonotype was picked up many times. The chain employs TRBV7-9 and TRBJ1-2, with D uncertain. This CDR3 is built from 13 residues. Germline lookup yields CDR1 SEHNR and CDR2 FQNEAQ (reference sequence). V lost 4 bases and J lost 8, with 14 bases in between. The CDR3 region has the DNA TGTGCCAGCAGCTCCCCCGATCTTTTAGGCTACACCTTC. Its protein product is CASSSPDLLGYTF.

This clonotype was counted at least ten times. The chain recombines TRBV7-6 with TRBJ1-6; 10 positions agree with TRBD1. Germline loops: CDR1 SGHVS, CDR2 FNYEAQ. With 5 bases clipped from V and 9 bases from J, the junction kept 4 bases outside the gene matches. This CDR3 has 14 amino acids. In DNA form, the CDR3 reads TGTGCCAGCAGCACAGGACAGGGGGTTTCACCCCTCCACTTT. It translates to CASSTGQGVSPLHF.

Ten or more counts support this clonotype. The rearrangement joins TRBV19 to TRBJ2-1; the match to TRBD2 covers 10 bases. The trim removed 5 bases at V and 1 base at J, leaving 5 bases unmatched. The germline V gene encodes CDR1 LNHDA and CDR2 SQIVND (reference sequence). This CDR3 contains 16 residues. Here the CDR3 reads CASSPLAGGSYNEQFF. DNA for the CDR3: TGTGCCAGTAGTCCCTTAGCGGGGGGATCCTACAATGAGCAGTTCTTC.

This clonotype was seen ten or more times. V and J are TRBV2 and TRBJ2-1; 7 nucleotides line up with TRBD1. Germline V gene data show CDR1 as SNHLY and CDR2 as FYNNEI. The J segment lost 4 bases and the V segment lost 6 bases, leaving 9 bases of the junction unmatched. CDR3 length: 15 residues. The CDR3 nucleotides are TGTGCCAGCAGCGCGGGTCCGGGACAGTACAATGAGCAGTTCTTC. It is translated as CASSAGPGQYNEQFF.

This clonotype showed up many times. The CDR3 sequence: CASRNSGTGWREQYF. The CDR3 DNA is TGTGCCAGCAGAAACTCCGGGACAGGGTGGCGCGAGCAGTACTTC. This chain connects TRBV14 to TRBJ2-7; 9 bases agree with TRBD1. The length of the CDR3 is 15 residues. The germline CDR1 and CDR2 sequences are SGHDN and FVKESK. V shed 6 bases, J shed 6 bases, and the junction held 12 bases outside the gene matches.

Worth noting for this clonotype: A much larger clone lies a single base off, so this may be a read error. The chain uses TRBV6-2 or TRBV6-3 and TRBJ1-2; D unclear. Germline V gives CDR1 MNHEY, CDR2 SVGEGT. The CDR3 is 15 amino acids. CDR3 DNA sequence: TGTGCCCGCAGTTACTCGAAAGGCGACCCCTATGGCTACACCTTC. Translation gives CARSYSKGDPYGYTF.

There are many counts of this clonotype. This rearrangement joins TRBV7-2 to TRBJ2-7, with 8 bases identical to TRBD1. The CDR3 is 14 amino acids. V shed 3 bases, J shed 6 bases, and the junction held 7 bases outside the gene matches. Germline CDR1 reads SGHTA; CDR2 reads FQGNSA. The DNA of the CDR3 is TGTGCCAGCAGCTTTGGGCAGGGGGCCGGCGAGCAGTACTTC. It translates to CASSFGQGAGEQYF.

This clonotype was seen at least ten times. The chain recombines TRBV19 with TRBJ1-1, with TRBD1 matching over 7 bases. The CDR3 spans 16 residues. V was clipped by 5 bases and J by 0 bases; unmatched bases: 9. The germline gives CDR1 LNHDA, CDR2 SQIVND (reference sequence). CDR3 DNA sequence: TGTGCCAGTAGTGACTGGAGACAGGGCCTGAACACTGAAGCTTTCTTT. Its translation: CASSDWRQGLNTEAFF.

By proportion, this clonotype is medium-sized (0.01 to 0.1%). V usage is TRBV7-2 and J usage is TRBJ1-5; D remains ambiguous. Trimming removed 1 base from V and 7 bases from J, with 11 bases in between. CDR1 and CDR2 (germline): SGHTA, FQGNSA. This CDR3 comprises 14 residues. CDR3 residues: CASSLDMVPQPQHF. The CDR3 bases are TGTGCCAGCAGCTTAGATATGGTCCCGCAGCCCCAGCATTTT.